In its sample, the clone carrying this T cell receptor beta chain was seen a few times. This entry belongs to a study of blood T cell repertoires in COVID-19. Overall study: The cDNA or gDNA used as material had been derived from T cells, B-cell-depleted T cells, or PBMCs.

Sequencing was performed with immunoSEQ multiplex PCR; in TCRdb, only in-frame clones are kept and a portion is missing. The sample yields some 48,000 clones, about 90% seen once. With 4 bases clipped from V and 0 bases from J, the junction kept 3 bases outside the gene matches. This CDR3 has 14 residues. Per germline, CDR1 ENHRY and CDR2 SYGVKD. J is TRBJ2-7 and V is TRBV10-3, with 7 bases matching TRBD1. The clonotype comes from a woman over 75 in a cohort sampled during active or convalescent COVID-19. Specimen: peripheral blood. The CDR3 loop reads CAISARDSSYEQYF. CDR3 nucleotides: TGTGCCATCAGTGCCCGGGACAGCTCCTACGAGCAGTACTTC.